The T cell receptor (beta chain) under discussion was sequenced for a study of OX40 agonist ivuxolimab in advanced cancers. Sequencing was performed with immunoSEQ multiplex PCR; in TCRdb, only in-frame clones are kept and a portion is missing. The repertoire includes about 51,000 clones, 84% of them detected once, and roughly 3% sits in the top ten. This CDR3 region has 16 residues. Looked up from germline, CDR1 is LNHDA and CDR2 is SQIVND (reference sequence). V gave up 4 bases and J gave up 4 bases; unmatched junction bases: 10. The V call is TRBV19, the J call TRBJ2-5; 9 bases are a match to TRBD2. Sequences were derived from CD4+ or CD8+ T cells sorted from blood, sampled in a trial of the OX40 agonist ivuxolimab. The TCR was taken from an adult with an advanced solid tumor such as melanoma, head and neck, liver or kidney cancer. CDR3 region: CASSKRTSERLETQYF. Written as DNA, the CDR3 is TGTGCCAGTAGTAAACGGACTAGCGAGAGACTAGAGACCCAGTACTTC.